What follows are 17 T cell receptor beta chains derived from one specimen sequenced in a study of CD8 T cells in Susac syndrome. The authors reverse transcribed 0.5 to 1 ug RNA with random hexamers. In TCRdb, the immunoSEQ multiplex PCR reads were re-called with MiXCR into one record per CDR3 protein. The data contain about 140,000 distinct CDR3 sequences, around 95% of them singletons. The sequenced sample was CD4+ T cells from PBMCs. The origin of the receptors is a human donor with multiple sclerosis.

This chain links TRBV7-2 with TRBJ2-7, with 9 bases fitting TRBD1. V lost 5 bases, J lost 5 bases, and 10 bases stayed unmatched. The CDR3 sequence is 15 residues long. The germline gives CDR1 SGHTA, CDR2 FQGNSA. The CDR3 coding sequence is TGTGCCAGCAGCACCGCGACAGGGGGTCTCCACGAGCAGTACTTC. Protein sequence: CASSTATGGLHEQYF.

The genes are TRBV7-2 and TRBJ2-5, with 9 bases lining up with TRBD2. V shed 5 bases, J shed 1 base, and the junction held 8 bases outside the gene matches. The CDR3 is 16 amino acids. Germline CDR1 SGHTA, CDR2 FQGNSA. The CDR3 reads CASSRGLAGVQETQYF. CDR3 sequence (DNA): TGTGCCAGCAGCCGCGGCTTAGCGGGGGTCCAAGAGACCCAGTACTTC. The full variable domain, rest sourced from reference TRBV7-2 and TRBJ2-5, is GAGVSQSPSNKVTEKGKDVELRCDPISGHTALYWYRQSLGQGLEFLIYFQGNSAPDKSGLPSDRFSAERTGGSVSTLTIQRTQQEDSAVYLCASSRGLAGVQETQYFGPGTRLLVL.

The table lists this clonotype with a count of one. This chain joins TRBV12-3 or TRBV12-4 and TRBJ1-1; TRBD1 matches 8 bases. Trimming removed 1 base from V and 1 base from J; junction bases left unmatched: 2. CDR3 length: 15 amino acids. The CDR3 protein is CASSLGQGANTEAFF. DNA of the CDR3: TGTGCCAGCAGTTTAGGGCAGGGGGCGAACACTGAAGCTTTCTTT.

This clonotype has only one observation. This sequence joins TRBV29-1 and TRBJ1-1; D remains unclear. V lost 3 bases to trimming and J lost 5 bases, with 13 bases between them. The length of the CDR3 is 13 residues. The V gene's germline CDR1 is SQVTM and CDR2 ANQGSEA. The DNA for the CDR3 is TGCAGCGTTGACTCAACAACGGGAACTGAAGCTTTCTTT. This codes for CSVDSTTGTEAFF.

The chain has TRBV19 and TRBJ2-7, with D possibly matching TRBD2 (5 bases). This CDR3 has 15 residues. Germline lookup yields CDR1 LNHDA and CDR2 SQIVND (reference sequence). Trimming removed 5 bases at V and 2 bases at J, with 16 bases between. Here the CDR3 DNA reads TGTGCCAGTAGTGGTCGGGGTGCGCCTCCCTACGAGCAGTACTTC. It is translated as CASSGRGAPPYEQYF.

The rearrangement joins TRBV20-1 to TRBJ1-2, with D perhaps TRBD1 (5 bases). V was clipped by 0 bases and J by 3 bases, with 11 bases between them. The CDR3 is 14 amino acids. The germline V gene has CDR1 DFQATT and CDR2 SNEGSKA (reference sequence). CDR3: CSARDLQGDYGYTF. As DNA, the CDR3 is TGCAGTGCTAGAGATCTGCAGGGCGACTATGGCTACACCTTC.

The chain joins TRBV5-6 to TRBJ1-4, with a tentative D call TRBD1 (5 bases). Between the trimmed V and J ends, which lost 5 bases and 4 bases, there was a span of 15 bases. This CDR3 spans 15 amino acids. Germline loops: CDR1 SGHDT, CDR2 YYEEEE. The DNA for the CDR3 is TGTGCCAGCAGTTGGACCCCTGGGGGTAATGAAAAACTGTTTTTT. Translated, it gives CASSWTPGGNEKLFF.

Only one count was recorded for this clonotype. The genes are TRBV12-3 or TRBV12-4 and TRBJ2-3; tentative D call: TRBD1 (7 bases). V was clipped by 4 bases and J by 5 bases, with 16 bases between them. The CDR3 is made up of 15 amino acids. CDR3 sequence (DNA): TGTGCCAGCAGTTCCAGGACAGGCGGGGTAGATACGCAGTATTTT. Encoded protein: CASSSRTGGVDTQYF.

The chain links TRBV10-3 to TRBJ2-7; tentatively, D is TRBD2 (5 bases). This CDR3 spans 14 amino acids. In germline, CDR1 is ENHRY, CDR2 SYGVKD. Trimming shortened V by 8 bases and J by 5 bases, and 19 bases separated the two germline ends. The CDR3 protein is CAIGLASDGDEQYF. CDR3 sequence (DNA): TGTGCCATCGGTCTCGCCTCCGACGGGGACGAGCAGTACTTC.

V is TRBV5-4 and J is TRBJ2-5; 7 bases are a match to TRBD1. The trim removed 4 bases at V and 5 bases at J, leaving 11 bases unmatched. The CDR3 length is 15 residues. Germline loops: CDR1 SGHNT, CDR2 YYREEE (reference sequence). The CDR3 nucleotides are TGTGCCAGCAGCCCCAGAGGGGGCGTCATGGAGACCCAGTACTTC. This encodes CASSPRGGVMETQYF.

This clonotype showed up just once. The genes are TRBV6-5 and TRBJ1-5; no reliable D call. This CDR3 comprises 14 residues. Trimming removed 2 bases at V and 7 bases at J, with 12 bases between. Germline assignment: CDR1 MNHEY and CDR2 SVGAGI. Written as DNA, the CDR3 is TGTGCCAGCAGTTACGGGGTGGGGAGACAGCCCCAGCATTTT. Residues: CASSYGVGRQPQHF.

This sequence joins TRBV29-1 and TRBJ1-2; TRBD1 aligns across 7 bases. The J segment lost 4 bases and the V segment lost 4 bases, leaving 3 bases of the junction unmatched. Per germline, CDR1 SQVTM and CDR2 ANQGSEA. The CDR3 has 12 amino acids. CDR3 in DNA: TGCAGCGTTGGGGACAGCCTCTATGGCTACACCTTC. Translation: CSVGDSLYGYTF.

V usage is TRBV25-1 and J usage is TRBJ2-4; no reliable D call. V was pared by 5 bases and J by 7 bases, with 6 bases between. Germline CDR1 and CDR2: MGHDK and SYGVNS. CDR3 length: 11 amino acids. This CDR3 reads CASSRRNIQYF. CDR3 nucleotide sequence: TGTGCCAGCAGTAGGCGGAACATTCAGTACTTC.

The chain has TRBV29-1 and TRBJ2-1; no clear D. With 5 bases removed from V and 0 bases from J, the gap between germline ends came to 11 bases. Germline V gene sequence: CDR1 SQVTM, CDR2 ANQGSEA. The CDR3 length is 14 residues. The CDR3 loop reads CSVSSSPSYNEQFF. For the CDR3, the DNA is TGCAGCGTTTCGAGCAGCCCCTCCTACAATGAGCAGTTCTTC.

The rearrangement joins TRBV20-1 to TRBJ2-3; TRBD2 agrees at 11 bases. The V gene's germline CDR1 is DFQATT and CDR2 SNEGSKA (reference sequence). V lost 6 bases, J lost 4 bases, and 6 bases stayed unmatched. This CDR3 is built from 14 residues. CDR3 nucleotide sequence: TGCAGTGCAGAACTAGCGGGAGTGGCAGATACGCAGTATTTT. As protein: CSAELAGVADTQYF.

The chain carries TRBV11-2 and TRBJ1-2, with no clear D. The CDR3 consists of 15 residues. Trimming pared 0 bases from V and 4 bases from J, leaving 12 bases between. Germline assignment: CDR1 SGHAT and CDR2 FQNNGV. CDR3 in amino acids: CASSLDEGGLYGYTF. The CDR3 bases are TGTGCCAGCAGCTTAGATGAGGGAGGACTCTATGGCTACACCTTC.

The chain carries TRBV7-2 and TRBJ2-3; 14 bases agree with TRBD2. Germline loops: CDR1 SGHTA, CDR2 FQGNSA. The CDR3 sequence is 17 residues long. The junction had 10 bases not matched to a gene; V was cut back by 5 bases and J by 6 bases. The CDR3 nucleotides are TGTGCCAGCAGCCACGGACTAGCGGGAGGTTCCTACGATACGCAGTATTTT. Its translation is CASSHGLAGGSYDTQYF.